What follows are 10 T cell receptor beta chains derived from one specimen sequenced in a study of T-cell memory formation after mild COVID-19 (TCRdb year 2021). Library creation used 5' RACE. Reads for this sample came from an Illumina NovaSeq 6000. Clones were called with MiXCR by TCRdb after fastp trimmed the public reads at Q25, and only in-frame beta chains were retained. Each entry is one CDR3 protein sequence, shown with its most common DNA and genes. The sample includes about 210,000 distinct CDR3 sequences, with 27% observed a single time. The ten largest clones take up 9.5% to 12% of the sample. Specimen: PBMCs or a T cell subset sorted from them (not recorded which). The receptors come from an adult woman who had mild COVID-19 (a few samples of this study predate the infection). The sample titles of this study are shuffled in the database, so cell type and time point are left out; the donor was told from shared clones.

The genes are TRBV18 and TRBJ2-7; D gene ambiguous. Germline values: CDR1 KGHSH, CDR2 LQKENI. The CDR3 runs to 12 residues. Trimming took 4 bases from V and 5 from J, leaving 9 bases between them. CDR3 in amino acids: CASSRQTHEQYF. In nucleotides, the CDR3 is TGTGCCAGCTCACGGCAAACCCACGAGCAGTACTTC.

This clonotype came up a few times. The chain has TRBV4-1 and TRBJ2-5; D unresolved. This CDR3 is 15 amino acids long. Germline values: CDR1 MGHRA, CDR2 YSYEKL. The ends were cut back, 0 bases at V and 5 bases at J, with 13 bases in the middle. CDR3 loop: CASSQDGVGYETQYF. CDR3 DNA sequence: TGCGCCAGCAGCCAAGATGGAGTAGGCTATGAGACCCAGTACTTC.

The rearrangement joins TRBV11-3 to TRBJ2-1; 11 bases match TRBD2. The CDR3 runs to 15 residues. Germline CDR1 reads SGHNT; CDR2 reads YENEEA. Unmatched junction bases numbered 6, after V lost 5 bases and J lost 6 bases. The CDR3 protein is CASSATGTSGNEQFF. For the CDR3, the DNA is TGTGCCAGCAGCGCGACCGGGACTAGCGGCAATGAGCAGTTCTTC.

The sample holds a few counts of this clonotype. The V gene is TRBV11-2, the J gene TRBJ2-4; D unclear. This CDR3 region has 17 residues. CDR1 and CDR2 from the germline V gene are SGHAT and FQNNGV. V was pared by 0 bases and J by 1 base, with 13 bases between. Here the CDR3 reads CASSLEHPAWAKNIQYF. The CDR3 DNA reads TGTGCCAGCAGCTTAGAACATCCGGCGTGGGCCAAAAACATTCAGTACTTC.

This clonotype has only a few counts. The chain uses TRBV29-1 and TRBJ1-2; D call uncertain. The CDR3 consists of 13 residues. Germline V CDR1 and CDR2: SQVTM, ANQGSEA. V lost 6 bases, J lost 8 bases, and 19 bases lay in between. For the CDR3, the DNA is TGCAGCGTCCCTGAGTTGGGCCGATGGGGCTACACCTTC. It codes for CSVPELGRWGYTF.

The chain joins TRBV7-2 to TRBJ2-1; a weak D match, TRBD2 (5 bases). V lost 1 base, J lost 10 bases, and 17 bases lay in between. In germline, CDR1 is SGHTA, CDR2 FQGNSA. The CDR3 runs to 15 residues. Here the CDR3 reads CASSLEGLGYREQFF. CDR3 nucleotide sequence: TGTGCCAGCAGCTTAGAAGGACTGGGATATCGAGAGCAGTTCTTC.

This chain links TRBV5-1 with TRBJ1-1; D is uncertain. The germline V gene encodes CDR1 SGHRS and CDR2 YFSETQ. V was cut by 7 bases and J by 2 bases, with 18 bases left in between. The CDR3 covers 15 residues. In DNA form, the CDR3 reads TGCGCCAGCGCCAGTGAGCCGGGTATAAACACTGAAGCTTTCTTT. Translating it yields CASASEPGINTEAFF.

CDR3 coding DNA: TGTGCCAGCAGCGCAGGGGGGGAGCCCGAAGCTTTCTTT. Its translation: CASSAGGEPEAFF. The J gene is TRBJ1-1, the V gene TRBV9; the match to TRBD1 covers 7 bases. Germline-derived CDR1 and CDR2 are SGDLS and YYNGEE. V was pared by 3 bases and J by 8 bases, with 7 bases of the junction left unmatched. CDR3 size: 13 residues.

The V call is TRBV4-2, the J call TRBJ2-7, with a weak D call TRBD2 (6 bases). The V end lost 1 base, the J end lost 2 bases, and 12 bases lay between the germline ends. The CDR3 sequence is 15 residues long. In germline, CDR1 is LGHNA, CDR2 YNFKEQ. The CDR3 sequence is CASSQVGEVPYEQYF. The CDR3 DNA follows: TGTGCCAGCAGCCAAGTAGGGGAGGTACCCTACGAGCAGTACTTC.

This chain joins TRBV18 and TRBJ2-3; D is undetermined. Germline V lookup: CDR1 KGHSH, CDR2 LQKENI. The V and J ends lost 3 bases and 4 bases respectively, with 11 bases between them. The CDR3 loop spans 14 amino acids. The CDR3 reads CASSPASTPDTQYF. The CDR3 DNA reads TGTGCCAGCTCACCCGCTTCCACCCCAGATACGCAGTATTTT.